The 15 T cell receptor beta chains below all came from one sample that was sequenced in a study of T cells in Graves' hyperthyroidism and ophthalmopathy. The CDR3 regions of TCR beta were amplified from RNA transcripts. In the first-round RT-PCR of the TCR CDR3, the HTBI primer set was used. MiXCR, applied by TCRdb to the multiplex PCR reads, yields one record per CDR3 protein. The profile covers 200,000 to 300,000 distinct CDR3 sequences, with more than 20% appearing a single time and roughly 32% taken by the ten largest. The material sequenced was blood. These receptors were collected from a middle-aged woman with Graves' ophthalmopathy.

Note on this clonotype: In this CDR3 the conserved last residue, phenylalanine or tryptophan, is missing, so a read error is likely. The gene calls are TRBV7-8 and TRBJ1-2, with D unclear. The CDR3 sequence is 13 residues long. With 5 bases removed from V and 2 bases from J, the gap between germline ends came to 9 bases. Germline loops: CDR1 SGHVS, CDR2 FQNEAQ. The CDR3: CASSRTPNYGYTL. The CDR3 DNA is TGTGCCAGCAGCCGAACTCCAAACTATGGCTACACCCTC.

The chain combines TRBV29-1 with TRBJ2-2; D call uncertain. Germline values: CDR1 SQVTM, CDR2 ANQGSEA. Trimming left V 3 bases short and J 8 bases short, with 4 bases between. The CDR3 is made up of 10 amino acids. CDR3 bases: TGCAGCGTTGACGAGGGGGAGCTGTTTTTT. Amino acid sequence: CSVDEGELFF.

This clonotype has ten or more counts. The chain has TRBV28 and TRBJ1-6; 8 bases agree with TRBD1. V shed 2 bases and J 8 bases; nucleotides not matched to a gene: 5. This CDR3 has 15 residues. Germline-derived CDR1 and CDR2 are MDHEN and SYDVKM. CDR3 nucleotide sequence: TGTGCCAGCAGTTTAATCCAGGGGGCTTATTCACCCCTCCACTTT. This translates into CASSLIQGAYSPLHF. The variable domain in full, completed from reference TRBV28 and TRBJ1-6, reads DVKVTQSSRYLVKRTGEKVFLECVQDMDHENMFWYRQDPGLGLRLIYFSYDVKMKEKGDIPEGYSVSREKKERFSLILESASTNQTSMYLCASSLIQGAYSPLHFGNGTRLTVT.

This CDR3 reads CATSDRVSIGGQETQYF. The CDR3 region has the DNA TGTGCCACCAGTGACCGTGTCTCTATCGGGGGGCAAGAGACCCAGTACTTC. The chain couples TRBV24-1 to TRBJ2-5, with TRBD2 identical over 7 bases. This CDR3 contains 17 residues. After removal of 4 bases from V and 2 bases from J, the junction contained 12 bases not matched to a gene. Germline-derived CDR1 and CDR2 are KGHDR and SFDVKD.

The chain employs TRBV7-3 and TRBJ2-7; D is ambiguous. The V gene's germline CDR1 is SGHTA and CDR2 FQGTGA. This CDR3 is 12 amino acids long. V lost 5 bases to trimming and J lost 7 bases, with 12 bases between them. The CDR3 spells CASSPDGWEQYF. CDR3 nucleotide sequence: TGTGCCAGCAGCCCTGACGGATGGGAGCAGTACTTC.

This clonotype has at least ten counts. This may be a read error, as it is one base from a much larger clone. The chain recombines TRBV12-3 or TRBV12-4 with TRBJ2-5; D is possibly TRBD2 (6 bases). The CDR3 length is 14 residues. The CDR3 loop reads CASSFIRMGGTQHF. The CDR3 nucleotides are TGTGCCAGCAGTTTTATCCGGATGGGCGGGACCCAGCACTTC.

This clonotype was seen repeatedly, ten times or more. The J gene is TRBJ1-1, the V gene TRBV19; 8 bases line up with TRBD1. CDR1 is LNHDA and CDR2 is SQIVND in the germline V gene (reference sequence). This CDR3 contains 14 residues. V was pared by 5 bases and J by 4 bases, with 6 bases of the junction left unmatched. The CDR3 DNA sequence: TGTGCCAGTAGTCCAGACAGGGGAAGCACTGAAGCTTTCTTT. It yields the protein CASSPDRGSTEAFF.

This clonotype was seen ten or more times. The gene calls are TRBV18 and TRBJ1-1; D remains unclear. CDR1 is KGHSH, CDR2 LQKENI, per germline. The CDR3 has 13 residues. Trimming stripped 0 bases from V and 7 bases from J, with 9 bases between. The CDR3 DNA reads TGTGCCAGCTCACCACCAGGAGAAGTTGAAGCTTTCTTT. Translating it yields CASSPPGEVEAFF.

This clonotype appeared many times. J is TRBJ2-5 and V is TRBV29-1; D tentatively reads TRBD1 or TRBD2 (6 bases each). Germline lookup yields CDR1 SQVTM and CDR2 ANQGSEA. V lost 4 bases and J 5 bases, leaving 14 bases between the germline ends. The CDR3 extends over 13 amino acids. CDR3 sequence (DNA): TGCAGCGTTGGGTGGGGGGCTGGTGAGACCCAGTACTTC. It specifies CSVGWGAGETQYF.

The chain couples TRBV20-1 to TRBJ2-7, with 8 bases matching TRBD1. The V and J ends lost 6 bases and 10 bases, in that order; junction bases with no gene match: 17. The CDR3 extends over 14 amino acids. CDR1 and CDR2 from the germline V gene are DFQATT and SNEGSKA (reference sequence). The CDR3 reads CSATSSRDRLEQYF. The CDR3 DNA is TGCAGTGCCACATCATCAAGGGACAGGCTGGAACAGTACTTC.

The V and J genes are TRBV11-3 and TRBJ2-5, with D unresolved. V was cut by 1 base and J by 9 bases, with 15 bases left in between. CDR3 size: 14 residues. Germline V gene lookup returns CDR1 SGHNT and CDR2 YENEEA. This CDR3 is CASSLAAPGQAQYF. In DNA form, the CDR3 reads TGTGCCAGCAGCTTAGCGGCCCCCGGGCAGGCCCAGTACTTC. Complete variable domain (other parts from reference TRBV11-3 and TRBJ2-5): EAGVVQSPRYKIIEKKQPVAFWCNPISGHNTLYWYLQNLGQGPELLIRYENEEAVDDSQLPKDRFSAERLKGVDSTLKIQPAELGDSAVYLCASSLAAPGQAQYFGPGTRLLVL.

This clonotype has just a few counts. J is TRBJ2-7 and V is TRBV5-1; maybe TRBD1 (6 bases). This CDR3 is built from 16 residues. Trimming left V 0 bases short and J 2 bases short, with 15 bases between. Germline CDR1 is SGHRS and CDR2 is YFSETQ. DNA for the CDR3: TGCGCCAGCAGCTTGGGGCCCTCAGGGGCTACCTACGAGCAGTACTTC. Its translation: CASSLGPSGATYEQYF.

This clonotype was counted at least ten times. The V gene is TRBV19, the J gene TRBJ2-2; the D gene is possibly TRBD1 (5 bases). Germline CDR1 and CDR2: LNHDA and SQIVND (reference sequence). V was clipped by 7 bases and J by 3 bases, with 15 bases between them. The CDR3 length is 15 residues. The DNA for the CDR3 is TGTGCCAGTACCGCGTGGGGCCGGGACACCGGGGAGCTGTTTTTT. Protein product: CASTAWGRDTGELFF.

This clonotype was seen ten or more times. The V and J genes are TRBV6-1 and TRBJ1-2; 8 nucleotides agree with TRBD1. J lost 6 bases, V lost 4 bases, and 4 bases had no gene match. Germline V gene lookup returns CDR1 MNHNS and CDR2 SASEGT. There are 13 residues in the CDR3. The CDR3 reads CASSAGGRDGYTF. The CDR3 DNA reads TGTGCCAGCAGTGCAGGGGGCAGGGATGGCTACACCTTC.

This clonotype was picked up many times. The CDR3: CASSYYTGEGETQYF. CDR3 DNA: TGTGCCAGCAGCTACTACACAGGGGAGGGAGAGACCCAGTACTTC. V is TRBV5-6 and J is TRBJ2-5, with D perhaps given as TRBD1 or TRBD2 (7 bases each). The germline V and J ends were trimmed by 3 bases and 4 bases, with 16 bases remaining between them. The CDR3 has 15 residues. Germline-derived CDR1 and CDR2 are SGHDT and YYEEEE.